This TCR beta chain was captured in a study of cytomegalovirus exposure and HLA in healthy donors. The CDR3 sequence is 13 residues long. Between the trimmed V and J ends, which lost 8 bases and 1 base, there was a span of 11 bases. Per germline, CDR1 LNHDA and CDR2 SQIVND (reference sequence). Separation from the roughly 600-subject first cohort characterized the approximately 120-subject validation cohort, to which the donors belonged. Findings and limits, study-wide: 150 to 200 TCR beta chains were listed as cytomegalovirus-associated.

TCRdb's copy holds only in-frame clones and misses some; the assay was immunoSEQ multiplex PCR. Of tens of thousands of clones in the sample, approximately 91% were seen once. Comments on this clone: What it binds is unknown.

Sequences were obtained from PBMCs. The source is a man under 40 in good health and CMV-seronegative. The chain recombines TRBV19 with TRBJ1-1, with D possibly matching TRBD1 (6 bases). CDR3 protein: CASGQTKNTEAFF. CDR3 coding DNA: TGTGCCAGTGGACAGACAAAGAACACTGAAGCTTTCTTT.